The 13 T cell receptor beta chains in this list originate from one sample, sequenced in a study of regulatory T cells in long-lasting Graves disease. The sample's time point: newly diagnosed GD, antithyroid drugs for less than 3 months. The TCR library was made from RNA extracted from PBMCs. For TCR beta, libraries came from iRepertoire HTBI primers and Arm-PCR of CDR3 regions. MiXCR, applied by TCRdb to the multiplex PCR reads, yields one record per CDR3 protein. The sample yields roughly 350,000 distinct CDR3 sequences, 16% seen once. These data were also filed under a second study, of T cells in Graves' hyperthyroidism and ophthalmopathy.

The specimen was peripheral blood mononuclear cells (PBMCs), collected at new diagnosis, from a patient treated with antithyroid drugs. The origin of the receptors is a woman younger than 30 with Graves disease.

In its sample, this clonotype was seen many times. The chain employs TRBV6-4 and TRBJ2-3, with TRBD2 matching over 7 bases. Germline assignment: CDR1 MRHNA and CDR2 SNTAGT. The CDR3 consists of 16 residues. J gave up 2 bases and V 2 bases, and 7 bases lay outside the gene matches. Written as DNA, the CDR3 is TGTGCCAGCAGTGACGGGGTCGGGGGGACCACAGATACGCAGTATTTT. It is translated as CASSDGVGGTTDTQYF.

This sequence joins TRBV9 and TRBJ2-1, with D uncertain. Germline V gives CDR1 SGDLS, CDR2 YYNGEE. The CDR3 has 17 amino acids. Trimming removed 4 bases from V and 0 bases from J, with 17 bases in between. The CDR3 DNA reads as TGTGCCAGCAGCCCGAGGTCTGGCAGGAGCTCCTACAATGAGCAGTTCTTC. This translates into CASSPRSGRSSYNEQFF.

The V call is TRBV5-1, the J call TRBJ2-1; TRBD2 matches 13 bases. Germline CDR1 and CDR2: SGHRS and YFSETQ. There are 16 residues in the CDR3. The trim removed 4 bases at V and 8 bases at J, leaving 9 bases unmatched. CDR3 bases: TGCGCCAGCAGCGCGGGGACTAGCGGGGAATGGGATGAGCAGTTCTTC. Protein: CASSAGTSGEWDEQFF.

The rearrangement joins TRBV29-1 to TRBJ2-5; D call uncertain. V dropped 4 bases and J dropped 2 bases, with 5 bases sitting between them. The CDR3 loop spans 11 amino acids. Looked up from germline, CDR1 is SQVTM and CDR2 is ANQGSEA. The CDR3 reads CSVVGQETQYF. The CDR3 coding sequence is TGCAGCGTTGTAGGGCAAGAGACCCAGTACTTC.

This clonotype occurred many times. The chain recombines TRBV12-3 or TRBV12-4 with TRBJ1-5; D may be TRBD1 (6 bases). The CDR3 length is 14 residues. V gave up 6 bases and J gave up 6 bases, with 15 bases separating them. In DNA, the CDR3 is TGTGCCAGCAGCCTAGGGGGGAGGACTCAGCCCCAGCATTTT. Translation gives CASSLGGRTQPQHF.

This clonotype was seen many times. The rearrangement uses TRBV13 and TRBJ2-5; D is possibly TRBD1 (5 bases). Germline V lookup: CDR1 PRHDT, CDR2 FYEKMQ (reference sequence). V was shortened by 1 base and J by 6 bases, with 12 bases between the two germline ends. The CDR3 has 14 residues. The CDR3 region is CASSLAGQLKTQYF. The CDR3 DNA sequence: TGTGCCAGCAGCTTAGCAGGACAACTAAAGACCCAGTACTTC.

This clonotype was seen a few times. J is TRBJ2-1 and V is TRBV10-1; maybe TRBD1 (6 bases). There are 14 residues in the CDR3. V shed 2 bases and J shed 6 bases, with 11 bases lying between them. Germline V CDR1 and CDR2: WNHNN, SYGVQD (reference sequence). CDR3 coding DNA: TGCGCCAGCAGTGAGAACAGGGAGAGCAATGAGCAGTTCTTC. Translated, it gives CASSENRESNEQFF.

This clonotype has at least ten counts. J is TRBJ2-7 and V is TRBV3-1, with no clear D. This CDR3 spans 14 amino acids. Between the trimmed V and J ends, which lost 5 bases and 5 bases, there was a span of 16 bases. The V gene's germline CDR1 is LGHDT and CDR2 YNNKEL (reference sequence). The CDR3 bases are TGTGCCAGCAGCTCTAGGTGGCAGGTCCACGAGCAGTACTTC. Its protein is CASSSRWQVHEQYF.

This clonotype was picked up many times. The chain carries TRBV29-1 and TRBJ2-1, with D perhaps assigned TRBD1 or TRBD2 (5 bases each). Trimming took off 0 bases at V and 1 base at J, with 13 bases between the two ends. Germline CDR1 and CDR2: SQVTM and ANQGSEA. The CDR3 runs 16 residues. The CDR3 region is CSVEDPGRRSYNEQFF. The CDR3 DNA reads TGCAGCGTTGAAGATCCGGGACGGCGGTCCTACAATGAGCAGTTCTTC.

As to this clonotype: One base away lies a much larger clone, so this may be a sequencing read error. The rearrangement joins TRBV27 to TRBJ2-2; no definite D call. CDR3 length: 15 amino acids. Germline V gene lookup returns CDR1 MNHEY and CDR2 SMNVEV (reference sequence). The CDR3 region has the DNA TGTACCAGCAGTTTTGGGGAAACGAACACCGGGGAGCTGTTTTTT. It translates to CTSSFGETNTGELFF.

This clonotype was counted many times. The chain is built from TRBV2 and TRBJ2-3; 8 bases fit TRBD1. After removal of 6 bases from V and 5 bases from J, the junction contained 4 bases not matched to a gene. Germline CDR1 is SNHLY and CDR2 is FYNNEI. The CDR3 covers 13 residues. CDR3 DNA sequence: TGTGCCAGCAGCAGGGGGCTTAGAGATACGCAGTATTTT. Encoded protein: CASSRGLRDTQYF.

This clonotype occurred many times. The genes are TRBV7-3 and TRBJ2-1; D is unresolved. There are 14 residues in the CDR3. Deletions cut 0 bases from V and 5 bases from J, with 8 bases between. Germline CDR1 reads SGHTA; CDR2 reads FQGTGA. The CDR3 DNA reads as TGTGCCAGCAGCTTAACGGCGGTGAACAATGAGCAGTTCTTC. Translation gives CASSLTAVNNEQFF. The whole variable domain, filled in from reference TRBV7-3 and TRBJ2-1, reads GAGVSQTPSNKVTEKGKYVELRCDPISGHTALYWYRQSLGQGPEFLIYFQGTGAADDSGLPNDRFFAVRPEGSVSTLKIQRTERGDSAVYLCASSLTAVNNEQFFGPGTRLTVL.

The rearrangement joins TRBV10-3 to TRBJ1-5; D perhaps matches TRBD1 (5 bases). Germline assignment: CDR1 ENHRY and CDR2 SYGVKD. Trimming left V 0 bases short and J 0 bases short, with 6 bases between. The CDR3 consists of 15 residues. CDR3 protein: CAISESGASNQPQHF. CDR3 nucleotide sequence: TGTGCCATCAGTGAGTCCGGGGCTAGCAATCAGCCCCAGCATTTT.